The 17 T cell receptor beta chains reported below all come from one sample, sequenced in a study of blood T cell repertoires in COVID-19. The data were produced by immunoSEQ multiplex PCR, yet TCRdb's version contains in-frame clones alone and is incomplete. The table has 300,000 to 400,000 clones, under 95% seen once; the top ten hold 2.5% to 4%. The material sequenced was peripheral blood. The receptors here all came from a young woman who had recovered from COVID-19.

The J gene is TRBJ2-1, the V gene TRBV6-2 or TRBV6-3; a possible D gene is TRBD1 (6 bases). The CDR3 has 15 amino acids. V lost 2 bases, J lost 8 bases, and 16 bases lay in between. The germline V gene has CDR1 MNHEY and CDR2 SVGEGT. The CDR3 region has the DNA TGTGCCAGCAGTTACCCCACAGGGCGTACTCATGAGCAGTTCTTC. This encodes CASSYPTGRTHEQFF.

The V and J genes are TRBV24-1 and TRBJ2-5; no clear D. Germline loops: CDR1 KGHDR, CDR2 SFDVKD. The CDR3 extends over 14 amino acids. The germline V and J ends were trimmed by 3 bases and 5 bases, with 12 bases remaining between them. As DNA, the CDR3 is TGTGCCACCAGTGATAGGCAGGCTGGCGAGACCCAGTACTTC. Its translation: CATSDRQAGETQYF.

In its sample, this clone was seen once. The chain is built from TRBV29-1 and TRBJ2-1, with 9 bases lining up with TRBD2. Germline loops: CDR1 SQVTM, CDR2 ANQGSEA. This CDR3 is 14 amino acids long. After removal of 4 bases from V and 6 bases from J, the junction contained 7 bases not matched to a gene. The CDR3 DNA reads TGCAGCGTTGTTGCGCGGGAGGGCCCCAATGAGCAGTTCTTC. This gives the protein CSVVAREGPNEQFF.

This clone was detected only once. The chain joins TRBV6-1 to TRBJ1-2; D may be TRBD1 (5 bases). This CDR3 is built from 16 residues. Germline values: CDR1 MNHNS, CDR2 SASEGT. V lost 1 base to trimming and J lost 5 bases, with 17 bases between them. In nucleotides, the CDR3 is TGTGCCAGCAGTGAAGGTTCGTGGGACTTAAGATATGGCTACACCTTC. Protein: CASSEGSWDLRYGYTF.

DNA for the CDR3: TGCGCCAGCAGTGGAGTCCCGGGACTAGCGGGAGGGCAGAGTTCAGATACGCAGTATTTT. This translates into CASSGVPGLAGGQSSDTQYF. V usage is TRBV10-2 and J usage is TRBJ2-3; 16 bases are a match to TRBD2. Per the germline V gene, CDR1 is WSHSY and CDR2 is SAAADI. CDR3 length equals 20 residues. J gave up 4 bases and V 4 bases, and 14 bases lay outside the gene matches.

V usage is TRBV6-1 and J usage is TRBJ1-2; TRBD1 matches 7 bases. Germline V CDR1 and CDR2: MNHNS, SASEGT. Germline trimming cut 2 bases from V and 6 bases from J; bases unmatched to any gene: 9. There are 15 residues in the CDR3. CDR3 nucleotides: TGTGCCAGCAGTGAAATGGCAGGGGGAGTTGATGGCTACACCTTC. Residues: CASSEMAGGVDGYTF.

CDR3 amino acids: CASSPGRGNTIYF. CDR3 sequence (DNA): TGTGCCAGCAGCCCGGGGAGGGGAAACACCATATATTTT. This rearrangement joins TRBV7-2 to TRBJ1-3; D is unresolved. CDR3 length: 13 residues. Germline CDR1 and CDR2: SGHTA and FQGNSA. The germline V and J ends were trimmed by 5 bases and 4 bases, with 9 bases remaining between them.

V is TRBV7-8 and J is TRBJ1-2; the D is unclear. Per the germline V gene, CDR1 is SGHVS and CDR2 is FQNEAQ. CDR3 length: 14 residues. V gave up 1 base and J gave up 4 bases, with 10 bases separating them. The CDR3 region has the DNA TGTGCCAGCAGCTTAGGAGGACTCACCTATGGCTACACCTTC. Translating it yields CASSLGGLTYGYTF.

This rearrangement joins TRBV19 to TRBJ1-3; maybe TRBD1 (5 bases). From germline, CDR1 is LNHDA and CDR2 SQIVND (reference sequence). The CDR3 has 14 residues. With 5 bases removed from V and 5 bases from J, the gap between germline ends came to 13 bases. Here the CDR3 reads CASSASSGRNTIYF. The CDR3 DNA is TGTGCCAGTAGTGCGTCGTCAGGGAGAAACACCATATATTTT. The complete variable domain, with remaining parts taken from reference TRBV19 and TRBJ1-3, reads DGGITQSPKYLFRKEGQNVTLSCEQNLNHDAMYWYRQDPGQGLRLIYYSQIVNDFQKGDIAEGYSVSREKKESFPLTVTSAQKNPTAFYLCASSASSGRNTIYFGEGSWLTVV.

This chain uses TRBV7-6 with TRBJ1-4; D possibly corresponds to TRBD1 (6 bases). Per germline, CDR1 SGHVS and CDR2 FNYEAQ. The CDR3 loop spans 16 amino acids. V was cut by 5 bases and J by 8 bases, with 21 bases left in between. The CDR3 region is CASSNTGGGRGEKLFF. CDR3 nucleotide sequence: TGTGCCAGCAGCAACACAGGCGGGGGAAGGGGGGAAAAACTGTTTTTT.

This clone was observed once. The rearrangement links TRBV5-4 to TRBJ2-1; the match to TRBD2 covers 15 bases. V was clipped by 5 bases and J by 12 bases; unmatched bases: 9. The CDR3 is made up of 15 amino acids. Germline V CDR1 and CDR2: SGHNT, YYREEE (reference sequence). In DNA, the CDR3 is TGTGCCAGCAGTCCCACCGGGACTAGCGGGAGGTCGCAGTTCTTC. It encodes CASSPTGTSGRSQFF. The full variable domain, completed using reference TRBV5-4 and TRBJ2-1, is ETGVTQSPTHLIKTRGQQVTLRCSSQSGHNTVSWYQQALGQGPQFIFQYYREEENGRGNFPPRFSGLQFPNYSSELNVNALELDDSALYLCASSPTGTSGRSQFFGPGTRLTVL.

The rearrangement links TRBV6-5 to TRBJ1-4, with D uncertain. V shed 6 bases and J shed 2 bases, with 13 bases lying between them. From germline, CDR1 is MNHEY and CDR2 SVGAGI. The CDR3 consists of 15 residues. CDR3 DNA sequence: TGTGCCAGCAGAGTTCGCCGGGATACTAATGAAAAACTGTTTTTT. Its protein product is CASRVRRDTNEKLFF.

This chain connects TRBV7-8 to TRBJ1-2; unclear D gene. Germline CDR1 SGHVS, CDR2 FQNEAQ. This CDR3 spans 13 amino acids. Deletions cut 3 bases from V and 8 bases from J, with 13 bases between. Here the CDR3 DNA reads TGTGCCAGCAGCTTCGCCGGGGTCGGGGGCTACACCTTC. This codes for CASSFAGVGGYTF. The whole variable domain, remainder taken from reference TRBV7-8 and TRBJ1-2, is GAGVSQSPRYKVAKRGQDVALRCDPISGHVSLFWYQQALGQGPEFLTYFQNEAQLDKSGLPSDRFFAERPEGSVSTLKIQRTQQEDSAVYLCASSFAGVGGYTFGSGTRLTVV.

For this clone: The sample holds other DNA sequences that translate to the same CDR3. The chain couples TRBV6-5 to TRBJ1-5; 8 nucleotides line up with TRBD1. Germline V gene data show CDR1 as MNHEY and CDR2 as SVGAGI. The CDR3 length is 13 residues. V shed 6 bases, J shed 4 bases, and the junction held 2 bases outside the gene matches. CDR3 coding DNA: TGTGCCAGCAGGAGGACAGGGAATCAGCCCCAGCATTTT. Protein: CASRRTGNQPQHF.

This chain connects TRBV7-2 to TRBJ1-1, with a possible D match to TRBD1 (6 bases). Trimming removed 6 bases at V and 3 bases at J, with 14 bases between. The CDR3 is made up of 14 amino acids. The V gene's germline CDR1 is SGHTA and CDR2 FQGNSA. Here the CDR3 reads CASRSPGHHTEAFF. The CDR3 DNA is TGTGCCAGCAGATCCCCGGGACACCACACTGAAGCTTTCTTT.

The chain carries TRBV4-1 and TRBJ1-2, with no clear D. CDR3 length equals 14 residues. Per germline, CDR1 MGHRA and CDR2 YSYEKL. Trimming took 4 bases from V and 2 from J, leaving 11 bases between them. CDR3 nucleotides: TGCGCCAGCAGCCCATTGGTACAGAACTATGGCTACACCTTC. This sequence encodes CASSPLVQNYGYTF.

The chain is built from TRBV5-4 and TRBJ1-6; 10 bases match TRBD1. The CDR3 is 15 amino acids. The V segment lost 3 bases and the J segment 10 bases; nucleotides outside the gene matches: 7. CDR1 and CDR2 from the germline V gene are SGHNT and YYREEE (reference sequence). CDR3 sequence: CASSSRDRGKSPLHF. Here the CDR3 DNA reads TGTGCCAGCAGCTCCCGGGACAGGGGTAAATCACCCCTCCACTTT.